The rows below give T cell receptor beta chains drawn from one sample of a study of technical replicates of blood from a few donors. Here immunoSEQ multiplex PCR was the method, and the copy in TCRdb shows in-frame clones only, minus some. The sample yields tens of thousands of clones, around nine tenths seen once. The sequenced sample was PBMCs. The origin of the receptors is a human donor in good health. Some clones in this sample may be carry-over from other donors' samples. Each CDR3 is given with its conserved first and last residue. D genes are given only for firm matches. Clone size appears in some rows only: once, few, many, or a class for an expanded clone.

clone size,D gene,V gene,CDR3 length,J gene,CDR3 protein,CDR3 DNA
-,-,TRBV7-3,16,TRBJ1-1,CASSSEASARNTEAFF,TGTGCCAGCAGCTCGGAGGCCTCCGCCAGGAACACTGAAGCTTTCTTT
-,-,TRBV18,13,TRBJ2-5,CASSRGAGETQYF,TGTGCCAGCTCCCGGGGGGCCGGGGAGACCCAGTACTTC
-,TRBD1,TRBV5-6,17,TRBJ1-6,CASTDISQGGVGSPLHF,TGTGCCAGCACCGATATCTCCCAAGGGGGCGTAGGGTCACCCCTCCACTTT
-,-,TRBV5-5,13,TRBJ2-4,CASSSSTGNIQYF,TGTGCCAGCAGCTCGAGTACAGGAAACATTCAGTACTTC
few,-,TRBV4-3,15,TRBJ2-1,CASSQGLVGYNEQFF,TGCGCCAGCAGCCAAGGACTAGTCGGCTACAATGAGCAGTTCTTC
-,TRBD1,TRBV7-9,15,TRBJ1-2,CASSPTSAGQGSYTF,TGTGCCAGCAGCCCCACTTCGGCGGGACAGGGAAGCTACACCTTC
-,TRBD1,TRBV7-2,18,TRBJ2-3,CASSLGDQGVPRTDTQYF,TGTGCCAGCAGCTTAGGGGATCAGGGGGTTCCCCGCACAGATACGCAGTATTTT
-,-,TRBV7-2,14,TRBJ2-7,CASSRGSGGDEQYF,TGTGCCAGCAGCCGGGGCAGCGGCGGGGACGAGCAGTACTTC
-,TRBD1,TRBV18,16,TRBJ2-1,CASSPQGAVEGNEQFF,TGTGCCAGCTCACCCCAGGGGGCAGTTGAGGGCAATGAGCAGTTCTTC
-,-,TRBV7-2,14,TRBJ2-7,CASSPGRSSYEQYF,TGTGCCAGCAGCCCCGGGAGAAGCTCCTACGAGCAGTACTTC
-,-,TRBV4-2,16,TRBJ2-5,CASSKTAGTSQETQYF,TGTGCCAGCAGCAAGACCGCAGGGACTTCACAAGAGACCCAGTACTTC
few,-,TRBV7-8,13,TRBJ2-2,CASSLGPFGELFF,TGTGCCAGCAGCTTGGGGCCCTTCGGGGAGCTGTTTTTT
-,-,TRBV27,15,TRBJ2-3,CASISRGRFTDTQYF,TGTGCCAGCATCTCAAGAGGCAGATTCACAGATACGCAGTATTTT
-,-,TRBV7-2,16,TRBJ2-5,CASSLFAGQMRGTQYF,TGTGCCAGCAGCTTATTTGCGGGACAGATGAGGGGGACCCAGTACTTC
-,TRBD1,TRBV11-2,18,TRBJ1-1,CASSGNRPGQARDTEAFF,TGTGCCAGCAGCGGGAACCGACCCGGACAGGCTCGAGACACTGAAGCTTTCTTT
-,-,TRBV11-2,14,TRBJ2-7,CASSLVGGGYEQYF,TGTGCCAGCAGCTTAGTCGGGGGAGGCTACGAGCAGTACTTC
-,-,TRBV7-2,14,TRBJ1-2,CASSPVTGVGGYTF,TGTGCCAGCAGCCCAGTGACAGGCGTGGGAGGCTACACCTTC
-,TRBD1,TRBV7-9,16,TRBJ1-6,CASSHTDREFNSPLHF,TGTGCCAGCAGCCATACGGACAGGGAGTTTAATTCACCCCTCCACTTT
-,-,TRBV4-1,15,TRBJ1-5,CASAARNSGGQPQHF,TGCGCCAGCGCAGCTCGCAACAGCGGCGGGCAGCCCCAGCATTTT